The sequence of this T cell receptor (beta chain) was determined in a study of shared clonotypes between healthy human individuals. Across the whole study: Donors consisted of two women and three men between 18 and 49.

The table came from immunoSEQ multiplex PCR; TCRdb's copy has only in-frame clones and leaves some out. The sample records about a million clones, about three quarters being singletons. The CDR3 length is 16 residues. Germline V lookup: CDR1 SGHRS, CDR2 YFSETQ. The ends were cut back, 2 bases at V and 6 bases at J, with 18 bases in the middle. As regards this clone: Its antigen is unknown.

Overall study results and limits: It was observed that roughly 5.1% of naive CD4 clonotypes were shared across a few donors. Memory subsets had estimated richness that was generally smaller than that of naive subsets.

The specimen sequenced was memory CD4+ T cells sorted from blood. This sample's subset: CD45RA-negative fraction. This receptor was identified in a man aged 18-30 years in good health. J is TRBJ2-1 and V is TRBV5-1; TRBD1 is a possible D gene (6 bases). CDR3 DNA sequence: TGCGCCAGCAGCTTCAATGGGGGCGCTTCGAGCAATGAGCAGTTCTTC. It yields the protein CASSFNGGASSNEQFF.